This T cell receptor (beta chain) was retrieved from a study of T cell changes during pregnancy in multiple sclerosis. Sequenced by immunoSEQ multiplex PCR; TCRdb stores in-frame clones only, minus some. There are around 85,000 clones in the sample; roughly nine tenths occur only once, and about 3.8% lies in the top ten. Germline CDR1 MNHEY, CDR2 SVGAGI. CDR3 length: 13 residues. Trimming shortened V by 5 bases and J by 5 bases, and 12 bases separated the two germline ends. The source was PBMCs, collected in the first trimester of pregnancy. J is TRBJ1-1 and V is TRBV6-5, with D hard to call. The receptor comes from a female donor in good health, serving as a control in a pregnancy study. Some clones in this sample may be carry-over from other donors' samples. The CDR3 spells CASSKQSGTEAFF. The CDR3 bases are TGTGCCAGCAGTAAGCAATCCGGGACTGAAGCTTTCTTT.